This passage covers 25 T cell receptor beta chains from one sample sequenced in a study of PD-1 blockade in classical Hodgkin lymphoma. Specified time point: cycle 4 day 1 (C4D1), after 5 to 7 weeks of nivolumab. Every single patient, without exception, relapsed after autologous stem cell transplantation, and brentuximab vedotin exposure varied. Magnetic negative selection of thawed PBMCs was the method by which CD4+ T cells were purified. Method: immunoSEQ multiplex PCR; TCRdb's copy keeps in-frame clones and lacks some. Of roughly 32,000 clones in the sample, approximately 90% were seen once. Sequenced here: CD4+ T cells from blood, sampled before the fourth cycle of nivolumab. These TCRs come from a human donor with classical Hodgkin lymphoma.

The chain carries TRBV5-1 and TRBJ2-7; no definite D call. CDR1 SGHRS and CDR2 YFSETQ come from the germline V gene. Deletions cut 5 bases from V and 0 bases from J, with 9 bases between. There are 13 residues in the CDR3. For the CDR3, the DNA is TGCGCCAGCAGAGACGGTAGCTCCTACGAGCAGTACTTC. Its translation: CASRDGSSYEQYF.

This clone is a singleton in its sample. The rearrangement uses TRBV27 and TRBJ2-3; D remains unclear. The V gene's germline CDR1 is MNHEY and CDR2 SMNVEV (reference sequence). The CDR3 runs 15 residues. The V and J ends lost 3 bases and 5 bases respectively, with 15 bases between them. The CDR3 is CASSFRGVSLDTQYF. The DNA for the CDR3 is TGTGCCAGCAGTTTTCGTGGGGTTAGTTTAGATACGCAGTATTTT.

The chain is built from TRBV28 and TRBJ1-2; the D is unclear. This CDR3 is built from 12 residues. Trimming took off 2 bases at V and 2 bases at J, with 3 bases between the two ends. Germline V gene lookup returns CDR1 MDHEN and CDR2 SYDVKM. The CDR3 region is CASSLRNYGYTF. DNA for the CDR3: TGTGCCAGCAGTTTACGGAACTATGGCTACACCTTC.

The V call is TRBV6-1, the J call TRBJ1-1; weak D call: TRBD1 (6 bases). Germline V lookup: CDR1 MNHNS, CDR2 SASEGT. Between the trimmed V and J ends, which lost 1 base and 4 bases, there was a span of 19 bases. CDR3 length equals 17 residues. The CDR3 loop is CASSEVGGGRASTEAFF. The DNA for the CDR3 is TGTGCCAGCAGTGAAGTAGGGGGGGGACGGGCTAGCACTGAAGCTTTCTTT.

V and J are TRBV30 and TRBJ1-5; D remains unclear. The germline V and J ends were trimmed by 0 bases and 3 bases, with 6 bases remaining between them. This CDR3 has 13 residues. CDR1 and CDR2 from the germline V gene are GTSNPN and SVGIG (reference sequence). This chain's CDR3 is CAWSVGANQPQHF. In DNA form, the CDR3 reads TGTGCCTGGAGTGTTGGTGCCAATCAGCCCCAGCATTTT.

The chain has TRBV5-6 and TRBJ1-3; 7 bases are a match to TRBD1. The CDR3 consists of 14 residues. The V gene's germline CDR1 is SGHDT and CDR2 YYEEEE. J lost 4 bases, V lost 5 bases, and 6 bases had no gene match. The CDR3 sequence is CASRKTGSGNTIYF. In nucleotides, the CDR3 is TGTGCCAGCAGGAAGACAGGGTCCGGAAACACCATATATTTT.

V usage is TRBV30 and J usage is TRBJ2-1; D gene unclear. There are 11 residues in the CDR3. CDR1 GTSNPN and CDR2 SVGIG come from the germline V gene (reference sequence). The CDR3 sequence: CACCRLNEQFF. Written as DNA, the CDR3 is TGTGCTTGCTGTAGGTTGAATGAGCAGTTCTTC.

The CDR3 sequence: CASSEPGQVEETQYF. Written as DNA, the CDR3 is TGTGCCAGCAGTGAACCAGGACAGGTGGAGGAGACCCAGTACTTC. The rearrangement joins TRBV25-1 to TRBJ2-5, with 7 bases identical to TRBD1. The CDR3 covers 15 residues. The germline gives CDR1 MGHDK, CDR2 SYGVNS. V was pared by 2 bases and J by 5 bases, with 8 bases of the junction left unmatched.

V and J are TRBV6-5 and TRBJ2-7; D is possibly TRBD1 or TRBD2 (5 bases each). CDR1 is MNHEY, CDR2 SVGAGI, per germline. Trimming took off 4 bases at V and 1 base at J, with 11 bases between the two ends. The length of the CDR3 is 14 residues. This chain's CDR3 is CASSSGTDSYEQYF. The CDR3 DNA is TGTGCCAGCAGTTCCGGGACGGATTCCTACGAGCAGTACTTC.

This clone was counted a single time. The chain has TRBV7-2 and TRBJ1-2, with D tentatively TRBD1 (6 bases). This CDR3 region has 15 residues. V was shortened by 2 bases and J by 4 bases, with 14 bases between the two germline ends. Germline V gives CDR1 SGHTA, CDR2 FQGNSA. CDR3 amino acids: CASSLRAGEAYGYTF. The CDR3 nucleotides read TGTGCCAGCAGCTTAAGGGCAGGGGAGGCCTATGGCTACACCTTC.

The rearrangement uses TRBV5-1 and TRBJ2-7; D perhaps matches TRBD2 (7 bases). The CDR3 length is 16 residues. Deletions cut 4 bases from V and 6 bases from J, with 23 bases between. CDR1 and CDR2 (germline): SGHRS, YFSETQ. The CDR3 DNA follows: TGCGCCAGCAGCAGGGACTACGCCGTGTGGGGGCCCGAGCAGTACTTC. Protein sequence: CASSRDYAVWGPEQYF.

The genes are TRBV29-1 and TRBJ2-7; perhaps TRBD1 as D (6 bases). The V end was cut by 4 bases, the J end by 3 bases, with 10 bases between. The CDR3 sequence is 12 residues long. The germline V gene encodes CDR1 SQVTM and CDR2 ANQGSEA. This chain's CDR3 is CSVGRGIYEQYF. DNA for the CDR3: TGCAGCGTTGGCAGGGGAATCTACGAGCAGTACTTC.

The CDR3: CASSPLGGGGTGELFF. Written as DNA, the CDR3 is TGTGCCAGCAGTCCCCTGGGGGGAGGGGGAACCGGGGAGCTGTTTTTT. This chain joins TRBV27 and TRBJ2-2; D possibly corresponds to TRBD2 (7 bases). Looked up from germline, CDR1 is MNHEY and CDR2 is SMNVEV (reference sequence). The V end lost 5 bases, the J end lost 5 bases, and 18 bases lay between the germline ends. CDR3 length equals 16 residues.

The CDR3 is CASSLQGELETQYF. As DNA, the CDR3 is TGTGCCAGCAGTTTACAGGGGGAGTTGGAGACCCAGTACTTC. This rearrangement joins TRBV28 to TRBJ2-5; 7 bases are a match to TRBD1. Germline CDR1 is MDHEN and CDR2 is SYDVKM. With V trimmed by 2 bases and J by 5 bases, 5 bases remained unmatched. This CDR3 is built from 14 residues.

This chain uses TRBV28 with TRBJ1-5, with a possible D match to TRBD1 (5 bases). Trimming stripped 5 bases from V and 6 bases from J, with 17 bases between. The length of the CDR3 is 15 residues. Germline V lookup: CDR1 MDHEN, CDR2 SYDVKM. The CDR3 sequence is CASSPLGGSGQPQHF. CDR3 DNA: TGTGCCAGCAGTCCCCTGGGGGGGTCAGGTCAGCCCCAGCATTTT.

J is TRBJ2-1 and V is TRBV28, with 13 nucleotides matching TRBD2. The CDR3 consists of 17 residues. The V gene's germline CDR1 is MDHEN and CDR2 SYDVKM. Trimming at V came to 8 bases and at J to 5 bases, leaving 12 bases not matched to a gene. The CDR3: CASLKFWGTSGNNEQFF. DNA for the CDR3: TGTGCCAGCCTAAAGTTTTGGGGGACTAGCGGGAACAATGAGCAGTTCTTC.

The genes are TRBV14 and TRBJ2-2, with TRBD1 matching over 7 bases. CDR1 and CDR2 from the germline V gene are SGHDN and FVKESK. The CDR3 spans 17 residues. With V trimmed by 0 bases and J by 5 bases, 9 bases remained unmatched. This CDR3 is CASSQDPDRVKTGELFF. CDR3 DNA: TGTGCCAGCAGCCAAGACCCTGACAGGGTGAAAACCGGGGAGCTGTTTTTT.

The chain has TRBV4-2 and TRBJ2-2; 7 bases match TRBD1. Germline assignment: CDR1 LGHNA and CDR2 YNFKEQ. CDR3 length equals 14 residues. V trimming: 5 bases; J trimming: 5 bases; junction bases outside the gene matches: 5. CDR3 nucleotides: TGTGCCAGCAGCACACAGGGGCAAACCGGGGAGCTGTTTTTT. Translated, it gives CASSTQGQTGELFF.

CDR3: CASRLPAVDRAASSTDTQYF. The CDR3 DNA is TGTGCCAGCAGGCTGCCGGCAGTAGACAGGGCAGCCTCAAGCACAGATACGCAGTATTTT. The chain links TRBV2 to TRBJ2-3, with 7 bases matching TRBD1. With V trimmed by 6 bases and J by 0 bases, 21 bases remained unmatched. Germline V CDR1 and CDR2: SNHLY, FYNNEI. The CDR3 is made up of 20 amino acids.

The chain couples TRBV27 to TRBJ2-3, with TRBD2 identical over 9 bases. The length of the CDR3 is 14 residues. Germline CDR1 is MNHEY and CDR2 is SMNVEV (reference sequence). Losses at the gene ends were 5 bases for V and 3 bases for J; bases not matched to a gene: 3. The CDR3, as DNA: TGTGCCAGCAGTACGGGACTAGCAACAGATACGCAGTATTTT. Translation: CASSTGLATDTQYF.

V is TRBV10-3 and J is TRBJ1-3; 7 bases align to TRBD1. With V trimmed by 10 bases and J by 8 bases, 11 bases remained unmatched. Germline assignment: CDR1 ENHRY and CDR2 SYGVKD. The CDR3 length is 13 residues. The CDR3 region is CATGQERSYTIYF. CDR3 in DNA: TGTGCCACTGGACAGGAAAGGAGTTACACCATATATTTT.

The table lists this clone with a count of one. The chain couples TRBV5-1 to TRBJ1-3, with D maybe TRBD1 (5 bases). Trimming stripped 4 bases from V and 3 bases from J, with 11 bases between. CDR3 length: 14 amino acids. CDR1 and CDR2 from the germline V gene are SGHRS and YFSETQ. The DNA for the CDR3 is TGCGCCAGCAGCCCGGAGGGGAGTGGAAACACCATATATTTT. Its protein is CASSPEGSGNTIYF.

The rearrangement uses TRBV21-1 and TRBJ2-7. TRBV21-1 is recorded as a pseudogene. The CDR3 loop spans 13 amino acids. CDR3 amino acids: CASSNRKGGEQYF. DNA of the CDR3: TGTGCCAGCAGCAATCGGAAGGGCGGCGAGCAGTACTTC.

This sequence joins TRBV2 and TRBJ2-7; D is tentatively TRBD1 or TRBD2 (5 bases each). Germline CDR1 and CDR2: SNHLY and FYNNEI. V lost 6 bases to trimming and J lost 0 bases, with 18 bases between them. The CDR3 is made up of 16 amino acids. The CDR3 here is CASRGIPGPSSYEQYF. Written as DNA, the CDR3 is TGTGCCAGCAGGGGAATACCGGGGCCCAGCTCCTACGAGCAGTACTTC.

The chain carries TRBV5-1 and TRBJ1-1, with TRBD1 matching over 9 bases. Germline V gene sequence: CDR1 SGHRS, CDR2 YFSETQ. There are 18 residues in the CDR3. Trimming took 1 base from V and 0 from J; bases not matched to a gene: 10. The CDR3 DNA reads as TGCGCCAGCAGCTTGCGGGACCCGGGACAGGGCATGAACACTGAAGCTTTCTTT. Encoded protein: CASSLRDPGQGMNTEAFF.